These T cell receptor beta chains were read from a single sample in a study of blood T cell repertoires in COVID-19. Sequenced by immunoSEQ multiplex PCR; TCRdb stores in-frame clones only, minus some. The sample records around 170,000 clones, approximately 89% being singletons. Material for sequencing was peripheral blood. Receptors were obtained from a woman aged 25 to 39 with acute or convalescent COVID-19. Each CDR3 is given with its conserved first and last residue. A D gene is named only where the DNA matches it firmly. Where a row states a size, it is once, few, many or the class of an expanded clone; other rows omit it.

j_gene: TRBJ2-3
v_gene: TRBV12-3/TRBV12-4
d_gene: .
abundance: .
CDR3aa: CASGTDSDTQYF
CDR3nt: TGTGCCAGCGGGACTGATTCAGATACGCAGTATTTT

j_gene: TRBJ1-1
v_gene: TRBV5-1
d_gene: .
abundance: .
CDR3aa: CASSSGRGDMNTEAFF
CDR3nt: TGCGCCAGCAGCTCCGGACGGGGAGACATGAACACTGAAGCTTTCTTT

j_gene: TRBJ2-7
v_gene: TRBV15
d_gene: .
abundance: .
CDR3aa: CATSGLELAEQYF
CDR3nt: TGTGCCACCAGCGGGTTAGAACTAGCCGAGCAGTACTTC

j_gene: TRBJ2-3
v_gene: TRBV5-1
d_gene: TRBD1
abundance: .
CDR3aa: CASSFTGDTDTQYF
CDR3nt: TGCGCCAGCAGCTTCACAGGGGACACAGATACGCAGTATTTT

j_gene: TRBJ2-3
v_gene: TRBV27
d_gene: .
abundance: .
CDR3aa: CASSFTVSHTQYF
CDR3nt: TGTGCCAGCAGTTTCACAGTTAGTCATACGCAGTATTTT

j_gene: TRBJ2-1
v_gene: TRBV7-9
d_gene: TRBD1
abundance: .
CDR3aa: CASSLGDSSGRNEQFF
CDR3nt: TGTGCCAGCAGCTTAGGGGACAGTAGTGGACGCAATGAGCAGTTCTTC

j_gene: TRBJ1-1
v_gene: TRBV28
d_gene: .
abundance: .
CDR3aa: CASRVAENTEAFF
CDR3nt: TGTGCCAGCAGGGTAGCGGAGAACACTGAAGCTTTCTTT

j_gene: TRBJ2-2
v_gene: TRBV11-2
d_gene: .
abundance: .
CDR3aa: CASSLAGTLGVELFF
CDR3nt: TGTGCCAGCAGCTTAGCCGGGACTTTGGGCGTAGAGCTGTTTTTT

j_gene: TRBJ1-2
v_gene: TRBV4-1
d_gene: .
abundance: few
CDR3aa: CASSQETYGYTF
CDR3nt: TGCGCCAGCAGCCAAGAAACATATGGCTACACCTTC

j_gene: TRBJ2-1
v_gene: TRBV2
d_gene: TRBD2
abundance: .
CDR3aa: CASSEEASGRQFF
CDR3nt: TGTGCCAGCAGTGAAGAGGCGAGCGGGAGGCAGTTCTTC

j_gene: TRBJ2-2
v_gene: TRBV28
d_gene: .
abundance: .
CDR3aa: CASPELFF
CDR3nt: TGTGCCAGCCCTGAGCTGTTTTTT

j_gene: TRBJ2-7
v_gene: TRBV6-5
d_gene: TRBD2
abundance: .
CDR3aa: CASSPGTSGVEQYF
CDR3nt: TGTGCCAGCAGCCCCGGGACTAGCGGTGTAGAGCAGTACTTC

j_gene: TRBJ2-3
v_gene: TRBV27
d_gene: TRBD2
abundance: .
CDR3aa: CASSLLGGDTDTQYF
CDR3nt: TGTGCCAGCAGTTTATTGGGGGGGGACACAGATACGCAGTATTTT

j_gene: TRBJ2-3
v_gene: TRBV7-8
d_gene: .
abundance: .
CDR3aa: CASSGTRSRSPDTQYF
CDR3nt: TGTGCCAGCAGCGGCACTCGGAGTCGGTCCCCAGATACGCAGTATTTT

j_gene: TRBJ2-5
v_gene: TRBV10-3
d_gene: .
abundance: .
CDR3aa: CAISENLPGSSETQYF
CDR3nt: TGTGCCATCAGTGAGAACCTCCCAGGGTCTTCAGAGACCCAGTACTTC

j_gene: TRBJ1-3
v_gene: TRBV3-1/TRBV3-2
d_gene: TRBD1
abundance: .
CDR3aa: CASQGGMGQPYGNTIYF
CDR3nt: TGTGCCAGCCAAGGGGGGATGGGACAGCCCTACGGAAACACCATATATTTT

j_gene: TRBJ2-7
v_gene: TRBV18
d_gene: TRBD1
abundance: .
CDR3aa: CASSFGTGDYEQYF
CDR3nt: TGTGCCAGCTCATTTGGGACAGGAGACTACGAGCAGTACTTC

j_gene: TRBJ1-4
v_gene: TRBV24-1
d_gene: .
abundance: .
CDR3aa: CATSDSSSEKLFF
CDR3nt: TGTGCCACCAGTGATTCCTCGTCTGAAAAACTGTTTTTT

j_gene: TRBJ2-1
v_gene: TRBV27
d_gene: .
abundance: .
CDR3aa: CASTGRLNEQFF
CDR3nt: TGTGCCAGCACGGGTCGGTTAAATGAGCAGTTCTTC

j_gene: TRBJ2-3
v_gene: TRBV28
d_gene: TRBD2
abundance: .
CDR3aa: CASSLTRGSTDTQYF
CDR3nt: TGTGCCAGCAGTTTAACGCGGGGGTCCACAGATACGCAGTATTTT

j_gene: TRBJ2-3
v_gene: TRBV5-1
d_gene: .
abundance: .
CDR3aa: CASSLSRQITDTQYF
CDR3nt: TGCGCCAGCAGCTTGAGTCGTCAGATCACAGATACGCAGTATTTT

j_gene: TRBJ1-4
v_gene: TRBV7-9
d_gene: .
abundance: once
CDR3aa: CASSLARATNEKLFF
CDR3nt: TGTGCCAGCAGCTTAGCGCGGGCAACTAATGAAAAACTGTTTTTT

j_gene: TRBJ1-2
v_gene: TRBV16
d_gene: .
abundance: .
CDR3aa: CASSLQLYGYTF
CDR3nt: TGTGCCAGCAGCCTACAGCTTTATGGCTACACCTTC

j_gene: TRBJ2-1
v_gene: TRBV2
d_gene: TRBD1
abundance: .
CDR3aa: CASRGTGNEQFF
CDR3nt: TGTGCCAGCAGGGGGACAGGCAATGAGCAGTTCTTC

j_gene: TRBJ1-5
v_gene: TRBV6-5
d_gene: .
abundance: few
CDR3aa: CASSYSQGRQPQHF
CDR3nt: TGTGCCAGCAGTTACTCGCAGGGTAGGCAGCCCCAGCATTTT

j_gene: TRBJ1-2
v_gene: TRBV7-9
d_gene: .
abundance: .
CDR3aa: CASSLGDFLGYGYTF
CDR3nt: TGTGCCAGCAGCTTAGGGGACTTCCTAGGCTATGGCTACACCTTC

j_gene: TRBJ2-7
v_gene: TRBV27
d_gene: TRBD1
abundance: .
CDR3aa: CASSNYRGSSYEQYF
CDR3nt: TGTGCCAGCAGTAACTACAGGGGGAGCTCCTACGAGCAGTACTTC

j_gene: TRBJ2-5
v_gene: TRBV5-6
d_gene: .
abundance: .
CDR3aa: CASSLSRGTQYF
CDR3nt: TGTGCCAGCAGCTTGTCGCGTGGGACCCAGTACTTC

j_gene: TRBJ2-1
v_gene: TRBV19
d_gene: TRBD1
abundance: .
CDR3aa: CASSPGQGRNEQFF
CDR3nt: TGTGCCAGTAGCCCGGGACAGGGTCGGAATGAGCAGTTCTTC

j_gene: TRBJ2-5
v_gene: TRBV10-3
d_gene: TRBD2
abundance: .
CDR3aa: CATQWTSGQETQYF
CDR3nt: TGTGCCACGCAATGGACTAGCGGACAAGAGACCCAGTACTTC

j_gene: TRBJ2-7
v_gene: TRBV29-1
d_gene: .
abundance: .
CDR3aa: CSVETGAYEQYF
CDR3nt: TGCAGCGTTGAGACGGGGGCCTACGAGCAGTACTTC

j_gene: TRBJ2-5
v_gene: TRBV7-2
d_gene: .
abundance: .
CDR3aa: CASSLGASLQETQYF
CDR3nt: TGTGCCAGCAGCTTAGGGGCTAGCCTCCAAGAGACCCAGTACTTC

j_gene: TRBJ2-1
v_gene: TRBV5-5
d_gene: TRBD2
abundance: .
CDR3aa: CASSVTSGSYNEQFF
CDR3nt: TGTGCCAGCAGCGTGACTAGCGGGAGTTACAATGAGCAGTTCTTC

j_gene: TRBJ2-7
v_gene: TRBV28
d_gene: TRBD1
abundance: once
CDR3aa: CASSSPDRGGEQYF
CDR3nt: TGTGCCAGCAGTTCCCCCGACAGGGGGGGCGAGCAGTACTTC

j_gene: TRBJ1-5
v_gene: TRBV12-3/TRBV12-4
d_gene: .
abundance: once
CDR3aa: CASSLEGDQPQHF
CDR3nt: TGTGCCAGCAGTTTAGAAGGGGATCAGCCCCAGCATTTT

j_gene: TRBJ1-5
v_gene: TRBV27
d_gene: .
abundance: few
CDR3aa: CASRLFGGPASARPQHF
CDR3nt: TGTGCCAGCAGATTGTTCGGGGGGCCCGCGTCCGCCCGGCCCCAGCATTTT

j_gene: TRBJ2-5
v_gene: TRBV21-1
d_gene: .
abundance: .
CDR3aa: CASSKGRETQYF
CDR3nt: TGTGCCAGCAGCAAGGGGAGGGAGACCCAGTACTTC

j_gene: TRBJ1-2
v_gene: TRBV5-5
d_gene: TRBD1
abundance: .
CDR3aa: CASSLDPGQGVRYGYTF
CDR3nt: TGTGCCAGCAGCTTGGACCCGGGACAGGGTGTCCGCTATGGCTACACCTTC

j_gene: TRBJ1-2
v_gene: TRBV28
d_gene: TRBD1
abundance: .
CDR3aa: CASAIPGGLANYGYTF
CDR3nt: TGTGCCAGCGCCATTCCAGGGGGCTTAGCTAACTATGGCTACACCTTC

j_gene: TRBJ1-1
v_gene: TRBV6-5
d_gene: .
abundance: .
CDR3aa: CASSSGNDMNTEAFF
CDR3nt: TGTGCCAGCAGTTCAGGGAACGATATGAACACTGAAGCTTTCTTT

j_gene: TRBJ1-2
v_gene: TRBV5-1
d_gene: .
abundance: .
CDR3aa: CASSLDSNQDGYTF
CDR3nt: TGCGCCAGCAGCTTGGATTCCAATCAGGATGGCTACACCTTC

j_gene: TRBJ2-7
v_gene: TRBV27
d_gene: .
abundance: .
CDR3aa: CASITYEQYF
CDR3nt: TGTGCCAGTATAACCTACGAGCAGTACTTC

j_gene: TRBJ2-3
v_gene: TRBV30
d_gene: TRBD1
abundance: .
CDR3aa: CAWLGQGFHTQYF
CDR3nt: TGTGCCTGGCTAGGACAGGGGTTCCATACGCAGTATTTT

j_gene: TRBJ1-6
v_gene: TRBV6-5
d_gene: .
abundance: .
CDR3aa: CASSYPGGSPLHF
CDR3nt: TGTGCCAGCAGTTACCCCGGAGGTTCACCCCTCCACTTT

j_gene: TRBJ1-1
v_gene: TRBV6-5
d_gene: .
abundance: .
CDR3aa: CASSLQKNTEAFF
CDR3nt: TGTGCCAGCAGTCTACAGAAGAACACTGAAGCTTTCTTT

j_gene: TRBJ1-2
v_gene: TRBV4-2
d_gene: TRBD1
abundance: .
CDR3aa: CASSQGNRDSFGYTF
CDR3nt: TGTGCCAGCAGCCAAGGTAACCGGGACAGTTTCGGCTACACCTTC

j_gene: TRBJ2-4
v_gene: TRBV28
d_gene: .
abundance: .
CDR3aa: CASSFRTVVHIQYF
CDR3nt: TGTGCCAGCAGTTTTAGGACAGTCGTTCACATTCAGTACTTC

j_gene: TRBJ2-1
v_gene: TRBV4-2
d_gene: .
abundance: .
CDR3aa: CASSQEVQHNEQFF
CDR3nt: TGTGCCAGCAGCCAAGAGGTACAGCACAATGAGCAGTTCTTC

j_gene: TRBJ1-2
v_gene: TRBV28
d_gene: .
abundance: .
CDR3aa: CASQAGYYTF
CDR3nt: TGTGCCAGCCAAGCCGGTTACTACACCTTC

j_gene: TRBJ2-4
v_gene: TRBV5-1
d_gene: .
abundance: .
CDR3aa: CASSSTGSDIQYF
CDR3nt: TGCGCCAGCAGCTCTACAGGGTCCGACATTCAGTACTTC

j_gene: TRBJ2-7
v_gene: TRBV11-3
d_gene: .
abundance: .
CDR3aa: CASSTGTLLEQYF
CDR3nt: TGTGCCAGCAGCACCGGGACTTTGCTTGAGCAGTACTTC

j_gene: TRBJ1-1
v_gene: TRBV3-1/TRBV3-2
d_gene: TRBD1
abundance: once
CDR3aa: CASSQGTGGAFF
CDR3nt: TGTGCCAGCAGCCAGGGTACAGGGGGAGCTTTCTTT